The rows below give T cell receptor beta chains drawn from one sample of a study of T cell repertoires in cytomegalovirus infection. TCRdb passed the reads through MiXCR, listing each CDR3 protein once. This table holds 200,000 to 300,000 distinct CDR3 sequences, approximately 13% found once. The source material was PBMCs. These receptors originate from a human donor in good health (CMV status not recorded). Some clones in this sample may be carry-over from other donors' samples. Both conserved end residues are part of each CDR3. A D gene is named only where the DNA matches it firmly. Rows may omit the clone size; those that give it use once, few, many or a size class.

>NA|few|TRBJ1-1|TRBV19
TGTGCCAGTAGTACATCGACAGAGACTGAAGCTTTCTTT
CASSTSTETEAFF
>NA|NA|TRBJ1-5|TRBV29-1
TGCAGCGTTGAAGAGGCAAGCAATCAGCCCCAGCATTTT
CSVEEASNQPQHF
>TRBD2|many|TRBJ2-7|TRBV5-4
TGTGCCAGCAGCAGCGGGACTCGATACGAGCAGTACTTC
CASSSGTRYEQYF
>NA|few|TRBJ2-2|TRBV5-5
TGTGCCAGCAGCTTGCTTTTTTTGGGTCGGCGATCGAACACCGGGGAGCTGTTTTTT
CASSLLFLGRRSNTGELFF
>TRBD2|NA|TRBJ2-5|TRBV29-1
TGCAGCCTCATGGGGCCGGGAGGAGAGACCCAGTACTTC
CSLMGPGGETQYF
>NA|few|TRBJ2-7|TRBV6-2/TRBV6-3
TGTGCCAGCAGTGACAGTTTCTACGAGCAGTACTTC
CASSDSFYEQYF
>NA|many|TRBJ1-5|TRBV19
TGTGCCAGTAGGCCTCGGGGTAGCAATCAGCCCCAGCATTTT
CASRPRGSNQPQHF
>NA|many|TRBJ1-4|TRBV14
TGTGCCAGCAGCCAGAGGGGTCGGCGGGGTGAAAAACTGTTTTTT
CASSQRGRRGEKLFF
>TRBD2|many|TRBJ2-7|TRBV7-3
TGTGCCAGCAGCCCGGACGGCGGGAGCCCCTACGAGCAGTACTTC
CASSPDGGSPYEQYF
>TRBD2|few|TRBJ2-3|TRBV7-2
TGTGCCAGCAGCTTAGAGGGACTAGCGGGGGCGGGAGATACGCAGTATTTT
CASSLEGLAGAGDTQYF
>TRBD2|NA|TRBJ2-1|TRBV20-1
TGCAGTGCTAGCGCTCCTTTGCCTAGCGGGGGGGCGGGTGAGCAGTTCTTC
CSASAPLPSGGAGEQFF
>TRBD1|few|TRBJ2-7|TRBV20-1
TGCAGTGCTAGAGCTCTGAGGACAGGGAACTACGAGCAGTACTTC
CSARALRTGNYEQYF
>NA|few|TRBJ2-7|TRBV7-6
TGTGCCAGCAGCTTGGGAACGGAAGGCGAGCAGTACTTC
CASSLGTEGEQYF
>NA|many|TRBJ2-7|TRBV7-8
TGTGCCAGCAGCTTAAGGTTTCAGATGAGCTACGAGCAGTACTTC
CASSLRFQMSYEQYF
>NA|few|TRBJ2-2|TRBV6-4
TGTGCCAGCAGTGATAACGCCCCCGGGGAGCTGTTTTTT
CASSDNAPGELFF
>TRBD2|NA|TRBJ2-3|TRBV20-1
TGCAGTGCTCTTGGAATCGAGACTAGCGGGAGAACAGATACGCAGTATTTT
CSALGIETSGRTDTQYF
>NA|many|TRBJ1-1|TRBV4-3
TGCGCCAGCAGCCAAGACAGGGGACTAGTCACTGAAGCTTTCTTT
CASSQDRGLVTEAFF
>NA|many|TRBJ2-7|TRBV2
TGTGCCAGCAGTGTGAATCGGGAGAACGAGCAGTACTTC
CASSVNRENEQYF
>TRBD2|few|TRBJ2-2|TRBV20-1
TGCAGTGCCCTTAGCGGGCACGGGGAGCTGTTTTTT
CSALSGHGELFF
>NA|many|TRBJ1-1|TRBV7-2
TGTGCCAGCAGCTTAATTGCTCCTTTCTTT
CASSLIAPFF
>NA|many|TRBJ2-5|TRBV7-2
TGTGCCAGCAGCCCCCCAGCGGGAGAGACCCAGTACTTC
CASSPPAGETQYF
>NA|NA|TRBJ2-3|TRBV10-3
TGTGCCATCAGTGAGCCCCCTGATAGCGGTTCCCACACAGATACGCAGTATTTT
CAISEPPDSGSHTDTQYF
>NA|many|TRBJ1-6|TRBV7-2
TGTGCCAGCAGCCCGACAGTAGAAAATTCACCCCTCCACTTT
CASSPTVENSPLHF
>NA|few|TRBJ2-1|TRBV28
TGTGCCAGCAGTTTCAGGCGGGAAGTCTACAATGAGCAGTTCTTC
CASSFRREVYNEQFF
>NA|few|TRBJ1-6|TRBV9
TGTGCCAGCAGCGTAGCAGGGGAGATAAATTCACCCCTCCACTTT
CASSVAGEINSPLHF
>NA|many|TRBJ2-3|TRBV19
TGTGCCAGTAGTATAGATCAAAAGGATACGCAGTATTTT
CASSIDQKDTQYF
>NA|few|TRBJ1-3|TRBV6-5
TGTGCCAGCAGTTCCCGGGGAGTACTTGGAAACACCATATATTTT
CASSSRGVLGNTIYF
>NA|NA|TRBJ2-7|TRBV6-1
TGTGCCAGCAGTGACAGTACAGGGATCGAGCAGTACTTC
CASSDSTGIEQYF
>NA|few|TRBJ1-4|TRBV20-1
TGCAGTGCTCGAGACAGCCGATCAACTAATGAAAAACTGTTTTTT
CSARDSRSTNEKLFF
>TRBD2|few|TRBJ2-7|TRBV5-1
TGCGCCAGCAGCTCGGGACTAGCGGAGGTATACGAGCAGTACTTC
CASSSGLAEVYEQYF
>TRBD2|few|TRBJ2-5|TRBV6-2/TRBV6-3
TGTGCCAGCAGAGGGACTAGCGGGAGACAGACCCAGTACTTC
CASRGTSGRQTQYF
>NA|many|TRBJ1-6|TRBV7-9
TGTGCCAGCAGCTTAGAGAGGGATCGGATGAATTCACCCCTCCACTTT
CASSLERDRMNSPLHF